This T cell receptor beta chain derives from a study of blood T cell repertoires in COVID-19. Whole-study context: Sample material is recorded as cDNA or gDNA derived from T cells, B-cell-depleted T cells, or PBMCs.

The data were produced by immunoSEQ multiplex PCR, yet TCRdb's version contains in-frame clones alone and is incomplete. The sample has some 300,000 clones; around 90% are singletons. What was sequenced was PBMCs or T cells enriched from blood (not recorded which). The clonotype comes from a woman between 18 and 29 years old with acute COVID-19.

CDR3 protein: CATSDSSSGNTIYF. Here the CDR3 DNA reads TGTGCCACCAGTGATTCTAGCTCTGGAAACACCATATATTTT. The rearrangement links TRBV24-1 to TRBJ1-3; D unresolved. The length of the CDR3 is 14 residues. The ends were cut back, 2 bases at V and 0 bases at J, with 4 bases in the middle. Germline CDR1 KGHDR, CDR2 SFDVKD.